These 32 T cell receptor beta chains originate from one sample sequenced in a study of blood T cell repertoires in COVID-19 (dated by TCRdb to 2018 to 2021). The library relied on the immunoSEQ multiplex PCR assay. TCRdb took over this immuneACCESS table, retaining in-frame rearrangements with V and J assigned. Such tables are incomplete; in checked studies, under half of the missing clones stem from an unresolved V gene, and the remainder is unexplained. This sample is represented by about 40,000 clones; about 80% of them were singletons. Less than 3.5% of the sample comes from the top ten. Material for sequencing was peripheral blood. Source of these receptors: a woman aged 55-69 years with acute or convalescent COVID-19.

This clone was detected once. The chain recombines TRBV30 with TRBJ2-2; 9 nucleotides match TRBD2. The CDR3 covers 16 residues. Germline V gene data show CDR1 as GTSNPN and CDR2 as SVGIG (reference sequence). V was clipped by 3 bases and J by 0 bases; unmatched bases: 5. The CDR3 DNA follows: TGTGCCTGGAGGCTAGCGGGGTTCGCGAACACCGGGGAGCTGTTTTTT. Protein: CAWRLAGFANTGELFF.

J is TRBJ1-2 and V is TRBV6-5; no reliable D call. The V end was cut by 4 bases, the J end by 1 base, with 10 bases between. Per germline, CDR1 MNHEY and CDR2 SVGAGI. CDR3 length: 14 amino acids. CDR3 in DNA: TGTGCCAGCAGTTCCTTGACAAGTAACTATGGCTACACCTTC. Its protein is CASSSLTSNYGYTF.

The rearrangement joins TRBV28 to TRBJ1-2, with D maybe TRBD1 (5 bases). With 5 bases removed from V and 4 bases from J, the gap between germline ends came to 17 bases. The CDR3 is 15 amino acids. CDR1 and CDR2 from the germline V gene are MDHEN and SYDVKM. Here the CDR3 DNA reads TGTGCCAGCAGTCCCTTGGGGCCGGCGGTCTATGGCTACACCTTC. Translation: CASSPLGPAVYGYTF.

This clone was seen a single time. This sequence joins TRBV6-2 or TRBV6-3 and TRBJ2-2; TRBD2 matches at 8 bases. Germline V gives CDR1 MNHEY, CDR2 SVGEGT. V shed 2 bases and J 4 bases; nucleotides not matched to a gene: 6. This CDR3 spans 16 amino acids. CDR3 DNA: TGTGCCAGCAGTTACGGGAGCGGGAGATCCACCGGGGAGCTGTTTTTT. This encodes CASSYGSGRSTGELFF.

The rearrangement joins TRBV18 to TRBJ2-7, with D uncertain. This CDR3 region has 13 residues. Trimming removed 3 bases from V and 2 bases from J, with 8 bases in between. In germline, CDR1 is KGHSH, CDR2 LQKENI. Written as DNA, the CDR3 is TGTGCCAGCTCACCTGCTAATACCTACGAGCAGTACTTC. Residues: CASSPANTYEQYF.

The J gene is TRBJ2-3, the V gene TRBV14; D is undetermined. V lost 1 base and J 3 bases, leaving 14 bases between the germline ends. Germline V gene data show CDR1 as SGHDN and CDR2 as FVKESK. CDR3 length: 16 residues. CDR3 DNA sequence: TGTGCCAGCAGCCAAGTAGGCCATCCTAGGACAGATACGCAGTATTTT. This encodes CASSQVGHPRTDTQYF.

This chain connects TRBV3-1 (or the pseudogene TRBV3-2) to TRBJ1-4; TRBD1 matches at 9 bases. Trimming cost V 0 bases and J 8 bases; bases outside gene matches: 4. The germline CDR1 and CDR2 sequences are LGHDT and YNNKEL (reference sequence). The CDR3 runs to 15 residues. The CDR3 DNA follows: TGTGCCAGCAGCCAAGACGGGACAGGGTACGAAAAACTGTTTTTT. Protein product: CASSQDGTGYEKLFF.

This clone turned up a few times. The chain uses TRBV7-8 and TRBJ1-5; TRBD1 agrees at 8 bases. The CDR3 is 18 residues long. Germline V gene lookup returns CDR1 SGHVS and CDR2 FQNEAQ. J lost 8 bases, V lost 2 bases, and 17 bases had no gene match. CDR3 bases: TGTGCCAGCAGCTTAAAGCGCCCTTGGGGACAGGCAGGGGAGCCCCAGCATTTT. Translating gives CASSLKRPWGQAGEPQHF.

The J gene is TRBJ2-3, the V gene TRBV7-2; tentative D call: TRBD2 (7 bases). V was pared by 1 base and J by 2 bases, with 13 bases between. The CDR3 runs 16 residues. The germline CDR1 and CDR2 sequences are SGHTA and FQGNSA. CDR3 residues: CASSLVGGGITDTQYF. The CDR3 DNA reads as TGTGCCAGCAGCTTAGTAGGGGGAGGGATCACAGATACGCAGTATTTT. Full variable domain (missing parts from reference TRBV7-2 and TRBJ2-3): GAGVSQSPSNKVTEKGKDVELRCDPISGHTALYWYRQSLGQGLEFLIYFQGNSAPDKSGLPSDRFSAERTGGSVSTLTIQRTQQEDSAVYLCASSLVGGGITDTQYFGPGTRLTVL.

The chain carries TRBV6-5 and TRBJ1-3; D is possibly TRBD1 (5 bases). Trimming shortened V by 0 bases and J by 0 bases, and 9 bases separated the two germline ends. This CDR3 region has 16 residues. CDR1 and CDR2 from the germline V gene are MNHEY and SVGAGI. Here the CDR3 DNA reads TGTGCCAGCAGTTACTCTAGACAGAGCTCTGGAAACACCATATATTTT. Translation gives CASSYSRQSSGNTIYF.

This chain's CDR3 is CASSLSTPGSTEAFF. CDR3 nucleotide sequence: TGCGCCAGCAGCTTATCGACTCCGGGGTCCACTGAAGCTTTCTTT. The chain links TRBV5-1 to TRBJ1-1; no reliable D call. The V end lost 2 bases, the J end lost 4 bases, and 15 bases lay between the germline ends. This CDR3 has 15 amino acids. Germline values: CDR1 SGHRS, CDR2 YFSETQ.

The chain is built from TRBV19 and TRBJ1-5; weak D call: TRBD1 (6 bases). Germline CDR1 LNHDA, CDR2 SQIVND (reference sequence). V lost 3 bases to trimming and J lost 6 bases, with 18 bases between them. CDR3 length: 16 amino acids. The CDR3 DNA reads as TGTGCCAGTAGTATCATACAGGGTACGTCCAGTCAGCCCCAGCATTTT. Its translation: CASSIIQGTSSQPQHF.

This chain connects TRBV18 to TRBJ1-6; D is undetermined. V was clipped by 0 bases and J by 5 bases, with 8 bases between them. The CDR3 totals 15 residues. Germline V gene sequence: CDR1 KGHSH, CDR2 LQKENI. The CDR3 nucleotides read TGTGCCAGCTCACCACCGGAGGGTGATAATTCACCCCTCCACTTT. Its protein product is CASSPPEGDNSPLHF.

The rearrangement links TRBV18 to TRBJ2-6; TRBD1 agrees at 8 bases. With 10 bases clipped from V and 1 base from J, the junction kept 18 bases outside the gene matches. The CDR3 is made up of 19 amino acids. Germline V gene lookup returns CDR1 KGHSH and CDR2 LQKENI. DNA for the CDR3: TGTGCCACCAAACCGTCGGGACAGGTACGATCTTCTGGGGCCAACGTCCTGACTTTC. Translation gives CATKPSGQVRSSGANVLTF. The full variable domain, its missing parts supplied by reference TRBV18 and TRBJ2-6, is NAGVMQNPRHLVRRRGQEARLRCSPMKGHSHVYWYRQLPEEGLKFMVYLQKENIIDESGMPKERFSAEFPKEGPSILRIQQVVRGDSAAYFCATKPSGQVRSSGANVLTFGAGSRLTVL.

This chain connects TRBV28 to TRBJ1-2; 9 positions agree with TRBD1. The V gene end was trimmed by 2 bases and the J gene end by 13 bases; junction bases not matched to a gene: 11. Germline V gene sequence: CDR1 MDHEN, CDR2 SYDVKM. The CDR3 extends over 14 amino acids. DNA of the CDR3: TGTGCCAGCAGTTTAACACAGGGGGCGAATCTCTTCACCTTC. Residues: CASSLTQGANLFTF.

The chain carries TRBV6-5 and TRBJ1-1; no firm D call. Between the trimmed V and J ends, which lost 2 bases and 1 base, there was a span of 8 bases. The V gene's germline CDR1 is MNHEY and CDR2 SVGAGI. CDR3 length: 14 amino acids. The chain's CDR3 is CASSYPERNTEAFF. The CDR3 region has the DNA TGTGCCAGCAGTTACCCAGAGCGGAACACTGAAGCTTTCTTT.

V and J are TRBV3-1 (or the pseudogene TRBV3-2) and TRBJ1-2, with a possible D match to TRBD1 (5 bases). This CDR3 spans 13 amino acids. The germline gives CDR1 LGHDT, CDR2 YNNKEL (reference sequence). Trimming cost V 1 base and J 3 bases, with 6 bases left between them. The DNA for the CDR3 is TGTGCCAGCAGCCAAGTACAGGACTATGGCTACACCTTC. It specifies CASSQVQDYGYTF.

The chain has TRBV10-3 and TRBJ1-3; D not resolved. Germline V gives CDR1 ENHRY, CDR2 SYGVKD. The CDR3 is made up of 15 amino acids. V was cut by 1 base and J by 0 bases, with 7 bases left in between. Written as DNA, the CDR3 is TGTGCCATCAGTGAGTGGTACAGCTCTGGAAACACCATATATTTT. This codes for CAISEWYSSGNTIYF.

CDR3 sequence reads: CASSLSQGLKAFF. Here the CDR3 DNA reads TGCGCCAGCAGCTTGTCCCAGGGACTGAAAGCTTTCTTT. The gene calls are TRBV5-1 and TRBJ1-1, with a weak D call TRBD1 (5 bases). V lost 1 base and J 9 bases, leaving 13 bases between the germline ends. This CDR3 contains 13 residues. Germline V gene sequence: CDR1 SGHRS, CDR2 YFSETQ.

The chain combines TRBV11-2 with TRBJ1-4, with D unresolved. V was cut by 5 bases and J by 3 bases, with 10 bases left in between. Germline V gene lookup returns CDR1 SGHAT and CDR2 FQNNGV. The CDR3 sequence is 14 residues long. CDR3 protein: CASSTRRANEKLFF. The CDR3 DNA reads as TGTGCCAGCAGCACCCGGAGGGCTAATGAAAAACTGTTTTTT.

This sequence joins TRBV5-6 and TRBJ1-1, with a tentative D call TRBD1 (6 bases). Trimming cost V 0 bases and J 2 bases, with 17 bases left between them. The CDR3 has 17 amino acids. Per germline, CDR1 SGHDT and CDR2 YYEEEE. CDR3 loop: CASSLGLRDTGNTEAFF. In DNA form, the CDR3 reads TGTGCCAGCAGCTTGGGCCTCCGGGACACAGGAAACACTGAAGCTTTCTTT.

This clone was recorded a few times. The genes are TRBV20-1 and TRBJ1-1; D is ambiguous. This CDR3 is built from 14 residues. Per the germline V gene, CDR1 is DFQATT and CDR2 is SNEGSKA (reference sequence). Trimming took off 3 bases at V and 1 base at J, with 12 bases between the two ends. CDR3 residues: CSASRHKKNTEAFF. The CDR3 DNA follows: TGCAGTGCTAGTCGACATAAGAAGAACACTGAAGCTTTCTTT.

The chain links TRBV5-4 to TRBJ2-5, with a weak D call TRBD2 (6 bases). V lost 0 bases to trimming and J lost 7 bases, with 7 bases between them. This CDR3 has 12 residues. The germline V gene encodes CDR1 SGHNT and CDR2 YYREEE (reference sequence). The CDR3 sequence is CASSLVGGTQYF. CDR3 sequence (DNA): TGTGCCAGCAGCTTGGTCGGGGGGACCCAGTACTTC.

This chain connects TRBV6-5 to TRBJ2-3, with D perhaps TRBD2 (5 bases). Per germline, CDR1 MNHEY and CDR2 SVGAGI. Trimming shortened V by 3 bases and J by 3 bases, and 10 bases separated the two germline ends. The CDR3 is made up of 14 amino acids. The CDR3 nucleotides are TGTGCCAGCAGTTATCAAGCGGCGACAGATACGCAGTATTTT. Residues: CASSYQAATDTQYF.

This chain links TRBV21-1 with TRBJ2-1; the table's D call of TRBD2 was not tested on the DNA. TRBV21-1 is a pseudogene locus. This CDR3 has 19 amino acids. This CDR3 is CASSKDGTSGSKGHGEQFF. CDR3 DNA: TGTGCCAGCAGCAAAGACGGGACTAGCGGGAGTAAGGGTCACGGTGAGCAGTTCTTC.

The chain has TRBV27 and TRBJ1-5; 7 positions agree with TRBD1. Germline-derived CDR1 and CDR2 are MNHEY and SMNVEV (reference sequence). V lost 3 bases and J lost 0; bases outside the gene matches: 14. There are 19 residues in the CDR3. DNA for the CDR3: TGTGCCAGCAGTTTGACCCGCGGGACAGCCCAGGGTAGCAATCAGCCCCAGCATTTT. Its protein product is CASSLTRGTAQGSNQPQHF.

V gene TRBV14 combines with J gene TRBJ2-3; 12 positions agree with TRBD2. There are 14 residues in the CDR3. CDR1 and CDR2 from the germline V gene are SGHDN and FVKESK. With V trimmed by 3 bases and J by 10 bases, 5 bases remained unmatched. CDR3 amino acids: CASSQELAGGAQYF. CDR3 nucleotides: TGTGCCAGCAGCCAGGAACTAGCGGGGGGAGCGCAGTATTTT.

The rearrangement uses TRBV5-6 and TRBJ2-1; D gene ambiguous. There are 15 residues in the CDR3. Germline CDR1 and CDR2: SGHDT and YYEEEE. V lost 1 base and J 0 bases, leaving 8 bases between the germline ends. The CDR3 nucleotides read TGTGCCAGCAGCTTGAGACGGAGCTCCTACAATGAGCAGTTCTTC. Its protein product is CASSLRRSSYNEQFF.

The chain joins TRBV11-2 to TRBJ1-1; 8 bases line up with TRBD1. Germline V gene sequence: CDR1 SGHAT, CDR2 FQNNGV. This CDR3 is built from 14 residues. V shed 6 bases, J shed 4 bases, and the junction held 7 bases outside the gene matches. For the CDR3, the DNA is TGTGCCAGCAGACCAAGGACAGGGCCCACTGAAGCTTTCTTT. Its translation is CASRPRTGPTEAFF.

This chain uses TRBV5-4 with TRBJ2-7, with TRBD2 identical over 10 bases. CDR1 is SGHNT and CDR2 is YYREEE in the germline V gene (reference sequence). The CDR3 extends over 15 amino acids. V shed 1 base and J 3 bases; nucleotides not matched to a gene: 4. Here the CDR3 DNA reads TGTGCCAGCAGCTTGAATCCTAGCGGGGGCTACGAGCAGTACTTC. This codes for CASSLNPSGGYEQYF.

This chain links TRBV4-2 with TRBJ1-2; 8 positions agree with TRBD1. In germline, CDR1 is LGHNA, CDR2 YNFKEQ. This CDR3 is built from 18 residues. After removal of 7 bases from V and 0 bases from J, the junction contained 16 bases not matched to a gene. The CDR3 DNA sequence: TGTGCCAGCACCCCGCGGACAGGGACGTTCGGCCCTAACTATGGCTACACCTTC. Its translation: CASTPRTGTFGPNYGYTF.

The chain links TRBV27 to TRBJ2-5, with D tentatively TRBD1 (5 bases). Germline CDR1 reads MNHEY; CDR2 reads SMNVEV (reference sequence). Trimming took 2 bases from V and 4 from J, leaving 8 bases between them. The CDR3 has 13 residues. The CDR3 loop is CASSLRGRETQYF. CDR3 nucleotide sequence: TGTGCCAGCAGTTTAAGGGGCCGAGAGACCCAGTACTTC.